This paragraph reports one TCR beta chain. The target antigen is unknown. These data originate in a study of OX40 agonist ivuxolimab in advanced cancers. About the research overall: Of mixed ages from roughly 23 to 80 and averaging approximately 60 years, the group was almost 85% male.

Sequencing used immunoSEQ multiplex PCR; TCRdb keeps in-frame clones, though not all of them. The sample records tens of thousands of clones, about 88% being singletons. General study points: Nonresponders included some who also had low normalized T-cell clonal expansion.

This TCR came from an adult with an advanced solid tumor such as melanoma, head and neck, liver or kidney cancer. Sequenced here: CD4+ or CD8+ T cells sorted from blood, sampled in a trial of the OX40 agonist ivuxolimab.

CDR3 loop: CASSSTGVGEKLFF. The CDR3 coding sequence is TGCGCCAGCAGCTCGACAGGGGTCGGCGAAAAACTGTTTTTT. The chain has TRBV5-1 and TRBJ1-4; 8 bases agree with TRBD1. The V gene's germline CDR1 is SGHRS and CDR2 YFSETQ. Trimming at V came to 3 bases and at J to 8 bases, leaving 6 bases not matched to a gene. The CDR3 contains 14 residues.